The rows below give T cell receptor beta chains drawn from one sample of a study of early T cells in non-severe SARS-CoV-2 infection. Via MiXCR, TCRdb re-called the 5' RACE reads, giving one row per CDR3 protein. The repertoire includes nearly 70,000 distinct CDR3 sequences, about 4.9% of them detected once, and roughly 3.4% sits in the top ten. Sequencing was performed on whole blood, taken at baseline. The receptors derive from an adult who was a healthcare worker with PCR-confirmed SARS-CoV-2 infection or an uninfected control (not recorded which). The donor label of this sample is uncertain. Both conserved end residues are part of each CDR3. The order of the fields is D gene, J gene, clone size, V gene, CDR3 DNA, CDR3 protein. D genes are given only for firm matches. Clone size is shown for a subset of rows, as once, few, many or a class of expanded clone.

>TRBD1|TRBJ1-4|many|TRBV6-5
TGTGCCAGCAGTTACTCGACAGGGGGCTCGACTAATGAAAAACTGTTTTTT
CASSYSTGGSTNEKLFF
>.|TRBJ2-7|few|TRBV7-2
TGTGCCAGCACCACTGGTGGGCTTACAAGCGAGCAGTACTTC
CASTTGGLTSEQYF
>TRBD1|TRBJ2-7|many|TRBV7-9
TGTGCCAGCAGCTTAAAGGGACAGGGAGCCTACGAGCAGTACTTC
CASSLKGQGAYEQYF
>.|TRBJ2-1|many|TRBV5-1
TGCGCCAGCAGCTTGGGGCAGGGCCCCTACAATGAGCAGTTCTTC
CASSLGQGPYNEQFF
>.|TRBJ1-1|.|TRBV11-3
TGTGCCAGCAGCTTAGATGACGGGACTGAAGCTTTCTTT
CASSLDDGTEAFF
>TRBD2|TRBJ2-7|many|TRBV7-2
TGTGCCAGCAGCACCTCCGGGACTAGCGCCTCCGAGCAGTACTTC
CASSTSGTSASEQYF
>TRBD1|TRBJ1-3|many|TRBV12-3/TRBV12-4
TGTGCCAGCAGGGGGGACAGGGATGGAAACACCATATATTTT
CASRGDRDGNTIYF
>.|TRBJ2-7|.|TRBV20-1
TGCAGTGCTAGATCTACCAAAGCCTACGAGCAGTACTTC
CSARSTKAYEQYF
>TRBD1|TRBJ2-1|many|TRBV7-2
TGTGCCAGCAGCTTTGACAGGGGGGGAGACAATGAGCAGTTCTTC
CASSFDRGGDNEQFF
>TRBD1|TRBJ2-3|few|TRBV12-3/TRBV12-4
TGTGCCAGCATTACCGGGACAGGGGGCACAGATACGCAGTATTTT
CASITGTGGTDTQYF
>.|TRBJ1-6|.|TRBV6-2/TRBV6-3
TGTGCCAGCACCTTAAGCCCGGGCGGATCACCCCTCCACTTT
CASTLSPGGSPLHF
>.|TRBJ2-1|few|TRBV20-1
TGCAGTGCTAATTCCGGGTCTACCTTCCTCTACAATGAGCAGTTCTTC
CSANSGSTFLYNEQFF
>.|TRBJ2-2|many|TRBV20-1
TGCAGTGCTAGAATAGGCGTAGCCGCTGGCACCGGGGAGCTGTTTTTT
CSARIGVAAGTGELFF
>.|TRBJ1-2|many|TRBV9
TGTGCCAGCAGCCCGCGGACGGATAACTATGGCTACACCTTC
CASSPRTDNYGYTF
>.|TRBJ2-6|many|TRBV4-1
TGCGCCAGCAGCCAACAGAGTCTTGGCGCTGGGGCCAACGTCCTGACTTTC
CASSQQSLGAGANVLTF